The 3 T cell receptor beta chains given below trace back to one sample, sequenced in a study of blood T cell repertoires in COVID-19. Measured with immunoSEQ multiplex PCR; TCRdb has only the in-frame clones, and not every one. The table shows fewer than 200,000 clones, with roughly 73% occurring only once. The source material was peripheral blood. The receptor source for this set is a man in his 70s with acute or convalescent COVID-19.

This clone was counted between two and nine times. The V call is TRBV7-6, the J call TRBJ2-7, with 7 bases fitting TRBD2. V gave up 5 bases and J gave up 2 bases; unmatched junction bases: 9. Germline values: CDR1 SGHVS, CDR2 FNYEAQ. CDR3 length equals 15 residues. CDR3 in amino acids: CASSPAGDSPYEQYF. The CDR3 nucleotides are TGTGCCAGCAGCCCCGCGGGGGATAGCCCCTACGAGCAGTACTTC.

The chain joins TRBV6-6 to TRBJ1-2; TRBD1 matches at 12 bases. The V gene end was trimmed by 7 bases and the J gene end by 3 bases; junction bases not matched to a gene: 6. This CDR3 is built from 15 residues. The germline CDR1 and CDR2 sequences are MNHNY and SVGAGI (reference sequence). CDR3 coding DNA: TGTGCCAGCACCAGGGACAGGGGGCACGACTATGGCTACACCTTC. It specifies CASTRDRGHDYGYTF.

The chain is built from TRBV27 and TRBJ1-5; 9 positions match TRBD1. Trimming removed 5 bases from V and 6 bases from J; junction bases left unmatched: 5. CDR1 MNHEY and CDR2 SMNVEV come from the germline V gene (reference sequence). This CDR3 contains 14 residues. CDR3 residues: CASSPQGAGQPQHF. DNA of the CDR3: TGTGCCAGCAGTCCACAGGGGGCGGGTCAGCCCCAGCATTTT.